Each of the 16 T cell receptor beta chains below was sequenced from the same sample in a study of identical twins. TCRdb used MiXCR to reprocess the 5' RACE reads, holding one entry per CDR3 protein. The sample shows hundreds of thousands of distinct CDR3 sequences, around 24% of them seen only once. Another study also made use of these data, one on T cells expressing NK-cell markers.

Sequencing used CD4+ T cells sorted from blood. The receptors were gathered from a young woman in good health.

This clonotype was seen only a few times. The chain recombines TRBV6-1 with TRBJ1-1; 7 bases line up with TRBD1. The junction had 16 bases not matched to a gene; V was cut back by 6 bases and J by 6 bases. The CDR3 extends over 16 amino acids. Germline loops: CDR1 MNHNS, CDR2 SASEGT. The CDR3 is CASSDGSHRGFAEAFF. The CDR3 coding sequence is TGTGCCAGCAGCGACGGTTCACACAGGGGTTTCGCTGAAGCTTTCTTT.

The chain combines TRBV18 with TRBJ2-5, with 7 bases fitting TRBD2. The germline V gene encodes CDR1 KGHSH and CDR2 LQKENI. The length of the CDR3 is 16 residues. V shed 1 base, J shed 4 bases, and the junction held 9 bases outside the gene matches. CDR3 protein: CASSPQRGGIGETQYF. The DNA for the CDR3 is TGTGCCAGCTCACCACAGCGGGGAGGAATTGGAGAGACCCAGTACTTC. Variable domain in full (rest from reference TRBV18 and TRBJ2-5): NAGVMQNPRHLVRRRGQEARLRCSPMKGHSHVYWYRQLPEEGLKFMVYLQKENIIDESGMPKERFSAEFPKEGPSILRIQQVVRGDSAAYFCASSPQRGGIGETQYFGPGTRLLVL.

This clonotype occurred a few times. CDR3 in amino acids: CASSWDRGTYGYTF. The CDR3 coding sequence is TGCGCCAGCAGCTGGGACAGGGGTACCTATGGCTACACCTTC. J is TRBJ1-2 and V is TRBV5-1; 10 bases align to TRBD1. The J segment lost 4 bases and the V segment lost 3 bases, leaving 3 bases of the junction unmatched. This CDR3 has 14 residues. Germline values: CDR1 SGHRS, CDR2 YFSETQ. Full variable domain (outside the CDR3, taken from reference TRBV5-1 and TRBJ1-2): KAGVTQTPRYLIKTRGQQVTLSCSPISGHRSVSWYQQTPGQGLQFLFEYFSETQRNKGNFPGRFSGRQFSNSRSEMNVSTLELGDSALYLCASSWDRGTYGYTFGSGTRLTVV.

This clonotype was recorded once. The V gene is TRBV6-1, the J gene TRBJ2-3, with D possibly TRBD2 on 6 matching bases. This CDR3 contains 16 residues. V was shortened by 6 bases and J by 1 base, with 17 bases between the two germline ends. Germline values: CDR1 MNHNS, CDR2 SASEGT. CDR3 nucleotides: TGTGCCAGCAGCATGACCTTCGGGACTGGCACAGATACGCAGTATTTT. As protein: CASSMTFGTGTDTQYF.

This sequence joins TRBV5-1 and TRBJ2-5, with D perhaps TRBD1 (6 bases). The CDR3 runs to 14 residues. In germline, CDR1 is SGHRS, CDR2 YFSETQ. Trimming shortened V by 4 bases and J by 5 bases, and 15 bases separated the two germline ends. CDR3 sequence: CASSRGQTIETQYF. The CDR3 region has the DNA TGCGCCAGCAGCCGGGGACAAACCATTGAGACCCAGTACTTC.

This clonotype was detected a few times. The rearrangement links TRBV9 to TRBJ1-1; D unclear. Trimming stripped 4 bases from V and 0 bases from J, with 13 bases between. Germline-derived CDR1 and CDR2 are SGDLS and YYNGEE. The CDR3 covers 15 residues. The CDR3 DNA sequence: TGTGCCAGCAGCACCCGTGGAGGGATGAACACTGAAGCTTTCTTT. Its protein is CASSTRGGMNTEAFF. Filled out from reference TRBV9 and TRBJ1-1, the complete variable domain reads DSGVTQTPKHLITATGQRVTLRCSPRSGDLSVYWYQQSLDQGLQFLIQYYNGEERAKGNILERFSAQQFPDLHSELNLSSLELGDSALYFCASSTRGGMNTEAFFGQGTRLTVV.

This clonotype was picked up a small number of times. J is TRBJ2-1 and V is TRBV5-1; D unclear. The V end lost 2 bases, the J end lost 0 bases, and 12 bases lay between the germline ends. Per the germline V gene, CDR1 is SGHRS and CDR2 is YFSETQ. CDR3 length: 16 residues. CDR3 DNA: TGCGCCAGCAGCTTTCAGACCGCAAGCTCCTACAATGAGCAGTTCTTC. Its translation is CASSFQTASSYNEQFF.

The V and J genes are TRBV7-6 and TRBJ2-7, with no clear D. The germline V gene has CDR1 SGHVS and CDR2 FNYEAQ. Between the trimmed V and J ends, which lost 3 bases and 6 bases, there was a span of 3 bases. This CDR3 is 10 amino acids long. CDR3 coding DNA: TGTGCCAGCAGCTTTGGCGAGCAGTACTTC. This translates into CASSFGEQYF.

The chain couples TRBV20-1 to TRBJ2-7, with TRBD1 matching 10 bases. Trimming took 6 bases from V and 0 from J; bases not matched to a gene: 11. Germline loops: CDR1 DFQATT, CDR2 SNEGSKA (reference sequence). The CDR3 is 16 amino acids. The CDR3 sequence is CSAQEFGTGVSYEQYF. The CDR3 DNA reads as TGCAGTGCGCAGGAGTTCGGGACAGGGGTCTCCTACGAGCAGTACTTC.

The V gene is TRBV5-1, the J gene TRBJ1-1, with D unresolved. The ends were cut back, 4 bases at V and 4 bases at J, with 14 bases in the middle. Germline CDR1 is SGHRS and CDR2 is YFSETQ. The CDR3 loop spans 14 amino acids. The CDR3 sequence is CASSPDGLVTEAFF. The CDR3 nucleotides read TGCGCCAGCAGCCCGGACGGGTTGGTCACTGAAGCTTTCTTT. The complete variable domain, with remaining parts taken from reference TRBV5-1 and TRBJ1-1, reads KAGVTQTPRYLIKTRGQQVTLSCSPISGHRSVSWYQQTPGQGLQFLFEYFSETQRNKGNFPGRFSGRQFSNSRSEMNVSTLELGDSALYLCASSPDGLVTEAFFGQGTRLTVV.

The chain has TRBV10-3 and TRBJ2-7; D unclear. The germline V gene has CDR1 ENHRY and CDR2 SYGVKD. V was pared by 4 bases and J by 7 bases, with 8 bases between. The CDR3 covers 11 residues. The CDR3 spells CAISVDREQYF. In DNA, the CDR3 is TGTGCCATCAGTGTTGACCGGGAGCAGTACTTC.

There are a few counts of this clonotype. The chain combines TRBV7-9 with TRBJ1-1; D gene uncertain. This CDR3 contains 13 residues. V was cut by 3 bases and J by 3 bases, with 8 bases left in between. Germline V gene data show CDR1 as SEHNR and CDR2 as FQNEAQ (reference sequence). The CDR3 DNA is TGTGCCAGCAGCTTCCGGGTGTACACTGAAGCTTTCTTT. The encoded protein is CASSFRVYTEAFF.

This rearrangement joins TRBV2 to TRBJ2-1, with D possibly matching TRBD2 (5 bases). This CDR3 comprises 14 residues. The germline V and J ends were trimmed by 6 bases and 1 base, with 10 bases remaining between them. CDR1 and CDR2 from the germline V gene are SNHLY and FYNNEI. The CDR3 is CASSVDSSYNEQFF. The DNA of the CDR3 is TGTGCCAGCAGCGTGGACTCTTCCTACAATGAGCAGTTCTTC. Based on the CDR3 plus reference TRBV2 and TRBJ2-1, the full variable domain is EPEVTQTPSHQVTQMGQEVILRCVPISNHLYFYWYRQILGQKVEFLVSFYNNEISEKSEIFDDQFSVERPDGSNFTLKIRSTKLEDSAMYFCASSVDSSYNEQFFGPGTRLTVL.

CDR3 coding DNA: TGTGCCAGCAGACGTGGACGGAACCAAGAGACCCAGTACTTC. Its protein product is CASRRGRNQETQYF. The chain joins TRBV12-3 or TRBV12-4 to TRBJ2-5; D unresolved. This CDR3 comprises 14 residues. Trimming took off 6 bases at V and 0 bases at J, with 11 bases between the two ends.

Here the CDR3 reads CSATPGTSGYNEQFF. The CDR3 region has the DNA TGCAGTGCTACCCCCGGGACTAGCGGCTACAATGAGCAGTTCTTC. The chain links TRBV20-1 to TRBJ2-1; 11 bases fit TRBD2. From germline, CDR1 is DFQATT and CDR2 SNEGSKA (reference sequence). The J segment lost 3 bases and the V segment lost 4 bases, leaving 5 bases of the junction unmatched. The CDR3 is 15 amino acids.

The rearrangement joins TRBV5-1 to TRBJ2-7, with 9 bases lining up with TRBD1. Germline V CDR1 and CDR2: SGHRS, YFSETQ. Unmatched junction bases numbered 9, after V lost 0 bases and J lost 8 bases. This CDR3 has 15 residues. DNA of the CDR3: TGCGCCAGCAGCTTGGCCCAGGACAGGGGTTCGAAGCAGTACTTC. It encodes CASSLAQDRGSKQYF.